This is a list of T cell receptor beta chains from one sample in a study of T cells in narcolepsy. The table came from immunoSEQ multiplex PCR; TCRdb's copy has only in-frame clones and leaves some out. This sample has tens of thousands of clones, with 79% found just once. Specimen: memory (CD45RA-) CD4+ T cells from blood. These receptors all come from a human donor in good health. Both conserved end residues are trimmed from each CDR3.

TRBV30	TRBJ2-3	AWVTGGDTQY
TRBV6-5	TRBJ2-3	ASRRGQLSTDTQY
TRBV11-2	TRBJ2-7	ASSPVTSGDYEQY
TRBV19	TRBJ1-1	ASAEVLRDIRAF
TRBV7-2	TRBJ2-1	ASSLGLAFDEQF
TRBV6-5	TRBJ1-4	ASSTGPEKLF
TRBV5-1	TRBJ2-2	ASSSGSNTGELF
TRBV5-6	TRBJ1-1	ASSFGTGDTEAF
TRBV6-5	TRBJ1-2	ASSYGVTGPYGYT
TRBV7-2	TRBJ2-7	ASSLNRGDYEQY
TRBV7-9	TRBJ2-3	ASSLGQGLIPTAQY
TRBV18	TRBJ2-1	ASSQTGGNEQF
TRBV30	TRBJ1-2	AWSRYRNYGYT
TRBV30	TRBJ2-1	AWRPLAGAGSEQF
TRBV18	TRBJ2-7	ASSLPGPEQY
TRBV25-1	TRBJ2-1	ASKSLRSGIGVNEQF
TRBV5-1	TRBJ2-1	ASSLDGTSGRNEQF
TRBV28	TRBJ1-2	ASSDRDGALYGYT
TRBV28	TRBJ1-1	ASSLLGTEAF
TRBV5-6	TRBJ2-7	ASSFSGRAYEQY
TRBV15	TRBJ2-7	ATSTRMVAVPYEQY
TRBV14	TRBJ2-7	ASSHSAREQY
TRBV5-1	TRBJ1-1	ASSESGTGMNTEAF
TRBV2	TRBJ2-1	ASSESTSGRGWSYNEQF
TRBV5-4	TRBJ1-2	ASSSGLGGTSYGYT
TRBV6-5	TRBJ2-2	ASSYFRTGNTGELF
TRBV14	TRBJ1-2	ASNQYRADGYT
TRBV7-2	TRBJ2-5	ASSLLWGETQY
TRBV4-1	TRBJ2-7	ASSQEFGGSYEQY
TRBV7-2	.	ASSPTGGRTAYEQY
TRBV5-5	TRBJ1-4	ASSVRGATNEKLF
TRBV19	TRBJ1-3	ASSPVRKGNTIY
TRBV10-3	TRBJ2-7	AISESSPGRPEQY